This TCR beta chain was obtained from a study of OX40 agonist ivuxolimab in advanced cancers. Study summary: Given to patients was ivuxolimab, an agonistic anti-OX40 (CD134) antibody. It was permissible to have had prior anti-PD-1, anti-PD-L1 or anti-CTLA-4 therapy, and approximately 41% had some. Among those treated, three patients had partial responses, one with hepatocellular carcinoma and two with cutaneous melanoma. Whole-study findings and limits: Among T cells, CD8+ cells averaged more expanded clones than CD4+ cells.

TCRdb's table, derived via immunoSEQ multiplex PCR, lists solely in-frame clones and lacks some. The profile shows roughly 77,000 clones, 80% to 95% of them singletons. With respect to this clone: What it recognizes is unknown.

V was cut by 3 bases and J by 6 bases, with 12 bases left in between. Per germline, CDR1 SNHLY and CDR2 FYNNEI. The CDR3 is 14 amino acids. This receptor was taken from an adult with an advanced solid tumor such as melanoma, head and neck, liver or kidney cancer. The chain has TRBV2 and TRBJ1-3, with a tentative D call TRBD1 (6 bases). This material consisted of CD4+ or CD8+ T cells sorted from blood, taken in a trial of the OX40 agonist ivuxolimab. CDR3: CASSDGGPKNTIYF. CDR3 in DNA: TGTGCCAGCAGTGACGGGGGGCCAAAAAACACCATATATTTT.